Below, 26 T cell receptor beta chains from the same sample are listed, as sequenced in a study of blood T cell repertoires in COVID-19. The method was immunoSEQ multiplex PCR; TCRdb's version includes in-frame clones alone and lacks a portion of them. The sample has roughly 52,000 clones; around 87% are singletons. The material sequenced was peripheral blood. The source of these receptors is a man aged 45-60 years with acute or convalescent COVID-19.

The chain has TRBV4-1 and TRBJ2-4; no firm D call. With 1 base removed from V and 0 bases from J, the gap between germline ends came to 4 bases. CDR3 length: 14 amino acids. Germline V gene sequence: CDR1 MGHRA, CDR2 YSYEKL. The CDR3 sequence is CASSQGLAKNIQYF. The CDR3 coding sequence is TGCGCCAGCAGCCAAGGGCTAGCCAAAAACATTCAGTACTTC.

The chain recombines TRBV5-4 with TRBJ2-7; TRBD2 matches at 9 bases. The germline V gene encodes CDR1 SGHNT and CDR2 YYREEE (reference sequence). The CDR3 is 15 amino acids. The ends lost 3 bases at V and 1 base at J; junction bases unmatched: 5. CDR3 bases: TGTGCCAGCAGCTCCGGGACTAGCCCTTCCTACGAGCAGTACTTC. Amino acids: CASSSGTSPSYEQYF.

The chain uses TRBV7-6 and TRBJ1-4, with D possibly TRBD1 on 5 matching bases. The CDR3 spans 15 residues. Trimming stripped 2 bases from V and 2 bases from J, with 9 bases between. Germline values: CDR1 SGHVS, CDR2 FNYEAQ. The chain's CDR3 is CASSLQGPTNEKLFF. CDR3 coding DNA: TGTGCCAGCAGCTTACAGGGCCCCACTAATGAAAAACTGTTTTTT.

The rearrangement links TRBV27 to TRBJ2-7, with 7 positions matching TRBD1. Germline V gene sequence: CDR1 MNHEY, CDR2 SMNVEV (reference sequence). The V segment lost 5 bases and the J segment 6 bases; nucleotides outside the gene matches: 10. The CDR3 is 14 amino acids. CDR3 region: CASSIRDSQTEQYF. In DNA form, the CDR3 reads TGTGCCAGCAGTATCCGGGACAGCCAGACCGAGCAGTACTTC.

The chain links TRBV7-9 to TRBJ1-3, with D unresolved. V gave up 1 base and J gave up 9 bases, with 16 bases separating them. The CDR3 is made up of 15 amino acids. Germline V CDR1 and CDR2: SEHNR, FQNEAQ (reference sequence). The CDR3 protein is CASSLENSGLGTIYF. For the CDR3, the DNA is TGTGCCAGCAGCTTAGAGAACAGCGGGCTAGGCACCATATATTTT. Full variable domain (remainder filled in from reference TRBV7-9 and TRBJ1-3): DTGVSQNPRHKITKRGQNVTFRCDPISEHNRLYWYRQTLGQGPEFLTYFQNEAQLEKSRLLSDRFSAERPKGSFSTLEIQRTEQGDSAMYLCASSLENSGLGTIYFGEGSWLTVV.

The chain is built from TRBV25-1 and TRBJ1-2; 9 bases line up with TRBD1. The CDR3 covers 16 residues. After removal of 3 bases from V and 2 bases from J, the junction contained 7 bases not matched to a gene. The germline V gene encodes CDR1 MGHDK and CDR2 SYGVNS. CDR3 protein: CASSDPGTGSNYGYTF. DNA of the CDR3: TGTGCCAGCAGTGACCCCGGGACAGGGTCAAACTATGGCTACACCTTC.

The CDR3 DNA follows: TGTGCCAGCAGTTTCTTGGACAGCCTCTATGGCTACACCTTC. Amino acid sequence: CASSFLDSLYGYTF. This chain links TRBV28 with TRBJ1-2, with D possibly matching TRBD1 (6 bases). Per the germline V gene, CDR1 is MDHEN and CDR2 is SYDVKM. The CDR3 has 14 amino acids. The germline V and J ends were trimmed by 3 bases and 4 bases, with 12 bases remaining between them.

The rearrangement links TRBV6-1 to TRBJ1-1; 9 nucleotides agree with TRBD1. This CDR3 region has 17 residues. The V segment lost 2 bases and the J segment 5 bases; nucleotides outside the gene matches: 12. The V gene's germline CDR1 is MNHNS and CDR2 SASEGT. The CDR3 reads CASSEWDRDPKGTEAFF. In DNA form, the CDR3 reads TGTGCCAGCAGTGAATGGGACAGGGACCCTAAGGGGACTGAAGCTTTCTTT.

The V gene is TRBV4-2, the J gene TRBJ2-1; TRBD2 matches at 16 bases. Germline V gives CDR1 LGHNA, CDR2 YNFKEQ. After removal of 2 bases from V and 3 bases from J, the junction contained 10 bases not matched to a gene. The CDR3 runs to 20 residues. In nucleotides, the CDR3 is TGTGCCAGCAGCCAATTCCCGGGACTAGCGGGGGGGCCTGTCTACAATGAGCAGTTCTTC. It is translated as CASSQFPGLAGGPVYNEQFF.

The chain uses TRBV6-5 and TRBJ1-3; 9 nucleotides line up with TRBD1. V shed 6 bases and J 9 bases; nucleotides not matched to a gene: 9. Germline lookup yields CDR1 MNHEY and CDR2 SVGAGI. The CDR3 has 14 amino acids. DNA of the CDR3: TGTGCCAGCAGCCTGGACAGGGGCCGGGGCACCATATATTTT. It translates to CASSLDRGRGTIYF.

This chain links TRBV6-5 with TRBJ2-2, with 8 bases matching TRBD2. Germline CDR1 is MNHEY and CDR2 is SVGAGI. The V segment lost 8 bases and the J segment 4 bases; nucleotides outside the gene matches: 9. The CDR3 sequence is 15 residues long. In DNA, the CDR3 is TGTGCCAGCGGGTTGGGACTAGGGATCACCGGGGAGCTGTTTTTT. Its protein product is CASGLGLGITGELFF.

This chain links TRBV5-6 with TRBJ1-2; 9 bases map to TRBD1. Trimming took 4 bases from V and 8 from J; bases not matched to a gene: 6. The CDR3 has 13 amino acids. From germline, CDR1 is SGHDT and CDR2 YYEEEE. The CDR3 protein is CASSPTGGGGYTF. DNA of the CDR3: TGTGCCAGCAGCCCTACAGGGGGCGGCGGCTACACCTTC.

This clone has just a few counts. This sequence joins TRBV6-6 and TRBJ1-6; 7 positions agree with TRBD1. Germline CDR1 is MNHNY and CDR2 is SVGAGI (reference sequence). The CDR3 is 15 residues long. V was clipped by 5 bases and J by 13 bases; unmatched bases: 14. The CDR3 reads CASSPGTDPLGPLHF. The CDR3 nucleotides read TGTGCCAGCAGTCCCGGGACAGACCCTCTGGGCCCCCTCCACTTT.

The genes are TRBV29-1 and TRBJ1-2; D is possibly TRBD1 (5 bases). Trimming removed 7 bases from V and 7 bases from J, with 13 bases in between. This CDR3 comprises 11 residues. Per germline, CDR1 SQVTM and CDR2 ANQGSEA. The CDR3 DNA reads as TGCAGCGGGGCGGAGGGGAGTGGCTACACCTTC. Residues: CSGAEGSGYTF.

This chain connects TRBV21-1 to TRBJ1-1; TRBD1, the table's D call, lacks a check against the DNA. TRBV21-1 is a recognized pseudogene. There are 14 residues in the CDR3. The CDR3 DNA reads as TGTGCCAGCAGCAAAGACAGGGGGCACACTGAAGCTTTCTTT. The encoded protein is CASSKDRGHTEAFF.

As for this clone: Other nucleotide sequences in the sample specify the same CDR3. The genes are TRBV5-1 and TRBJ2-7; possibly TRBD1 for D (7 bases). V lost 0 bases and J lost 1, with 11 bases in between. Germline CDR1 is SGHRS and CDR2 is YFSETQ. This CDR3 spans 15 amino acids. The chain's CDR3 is CASSLEAGGSYEQYF. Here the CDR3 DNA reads TGCGCCAGCAGCTTGGAGGCAGGGGGGTCCTACGAGCAGTACTTC. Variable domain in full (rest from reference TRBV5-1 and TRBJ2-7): KAGVTQTPRYLIKTRGQQVTLSCSPISGHRSVSWYQQTPGQGLQFLFEYFSETQRNKGNFPGRFSGRQFSNSRSEMNVSTLELGDSALYLCASSLEAGGSYEQYFGPGTRLTVT.

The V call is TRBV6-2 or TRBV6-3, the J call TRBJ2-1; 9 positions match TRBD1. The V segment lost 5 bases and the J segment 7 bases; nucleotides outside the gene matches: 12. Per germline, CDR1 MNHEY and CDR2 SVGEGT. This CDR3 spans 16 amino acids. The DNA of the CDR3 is TGTGCCAGCAGTGAGGTCCCGGGACAGGGAGCGAATGAGCAGTTCTTC. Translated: CASSEVPGQGANEQFF.

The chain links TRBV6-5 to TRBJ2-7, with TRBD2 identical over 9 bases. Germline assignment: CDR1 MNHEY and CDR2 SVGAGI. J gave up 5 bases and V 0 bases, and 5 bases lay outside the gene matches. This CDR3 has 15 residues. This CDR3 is CASSYSAGGLHEQYF. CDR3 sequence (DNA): TGTGCCAGCAGTTACTCGGCGGGGGGGCTTCACGAGCAGTACTTC.

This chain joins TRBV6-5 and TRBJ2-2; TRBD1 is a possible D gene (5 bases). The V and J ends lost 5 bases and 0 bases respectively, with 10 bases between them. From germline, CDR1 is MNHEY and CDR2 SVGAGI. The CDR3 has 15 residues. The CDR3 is CASSIQTANTGELFF. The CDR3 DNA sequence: TGTGCCAGCAGTATACAGACAGCGAACACCGGGGAGCTGTTTTTT.

The CDR3 sequence: CASSLDALGYEQYF. CDR3 DNA: TGCGCCAGCAGCTTGGACGCCCTCGGGTACGAGCAGTACTTC. The V and J genes are TRBV5-1 and TRBJ2-7; D not certain. V was shortened by 0 bases and J by 4 bases, with 11 bases between the two germline ends. The CDR3 consists of 14 residues. Per germline, CDR1 SGHRS and CDR2 YFSETQ.

This chain's CDR3 is CASSQQTYSGRGDTQYF. In DNA form, the CDR3 reads TGTGCCAGCAGCCAACAAACCTATAGCGGGAGGGGAGATACGCAGTATTTT. This chain joins TRBV3-1 (or the pseudogene TRBV3-2) and TRBJ2-3, with 11 bases lining up with TRBD2. V gave up 2 bases and J gave up 5 bases; unmatched junction bases: 9. The CDR3 loop spans 17 amino acids. Germline lookup yields CDR1 LGHDT and CDR2 YNNKEL (reference sequence).

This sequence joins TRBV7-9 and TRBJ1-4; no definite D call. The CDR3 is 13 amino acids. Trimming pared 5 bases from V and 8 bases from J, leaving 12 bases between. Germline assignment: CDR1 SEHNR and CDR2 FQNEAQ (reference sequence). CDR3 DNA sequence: TGTGCCAGCAGCGGACTCACAGAGGAAAAACTGTTTTTT. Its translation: CASSGLTEEKLFF.

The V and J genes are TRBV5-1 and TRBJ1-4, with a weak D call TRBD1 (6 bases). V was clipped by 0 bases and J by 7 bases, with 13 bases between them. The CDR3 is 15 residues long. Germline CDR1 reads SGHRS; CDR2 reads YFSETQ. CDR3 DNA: TGCGCCAGCAGCTTGGCGGGGCAGGGGATTGAAAAACTGTTTTTT. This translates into CASSLAGQGIEKLFF.

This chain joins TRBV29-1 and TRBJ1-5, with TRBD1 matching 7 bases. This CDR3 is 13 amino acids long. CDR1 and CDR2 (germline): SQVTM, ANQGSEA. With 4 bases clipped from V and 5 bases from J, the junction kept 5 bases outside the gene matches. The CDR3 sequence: CSVAQGRDQPQHF. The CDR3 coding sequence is TGCAGCGTTGCACAGGGGCGGGATCAGCCCCAGCATTTT. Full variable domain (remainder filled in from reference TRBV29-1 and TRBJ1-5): SAVISQKPSRDICQRGTSLTIQCQVDSQVTMMFWYRQQPGQSLTLIATANQGSEATYESGFVIDKFPISRPNLTFSTLTVSNMSPEDSSIYLCSVAQGRDQPQHFGDGTRLSIL.

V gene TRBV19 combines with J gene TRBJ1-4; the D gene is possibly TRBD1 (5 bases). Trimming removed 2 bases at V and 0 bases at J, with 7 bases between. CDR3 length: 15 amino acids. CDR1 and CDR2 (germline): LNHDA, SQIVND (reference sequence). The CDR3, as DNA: TGTGCCAGTAGTATACAGGGTGCAACTAATGAAAAACTGTTTTTT. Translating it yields CASSIQGATNEKLFF.

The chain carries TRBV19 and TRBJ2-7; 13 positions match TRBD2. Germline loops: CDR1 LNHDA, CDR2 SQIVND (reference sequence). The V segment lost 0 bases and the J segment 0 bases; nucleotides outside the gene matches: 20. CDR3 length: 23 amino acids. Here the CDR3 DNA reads TGTGCCAGTAGTATAGATCTATCGTTTCGTCGGGAGACTAGCGGGGGGCCCTCCTACGAGCAGTACTTC. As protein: CASSIDLSFRRETSGGPSYEQYF.